These 20 T cell receptor beta chains were all obtained from the same sample, sequenced in a study of metastatic and nonmetastatic thyroid tumors. Thyroid surgery took place with no prior treatment in any patient. TCRdb redid the clone calls on the PCR reads using MiXCR. The repertoire has almost 35,000 clones, less than 20% of them found once; the top ten carry 3% to 3.5%. Specimen: blood. Source of these receptors: a female donor with papillary thyroid cancer or a benign thyroid nodule (not recorded which). Some clones in this sample may be carry-over from other donors' samples.

This clone has a count of ten or more. The chain links TRBV6-1 to TRBJ2-4; 7 bases fit TRBD2. CDR3 length: 15 residues. V lost 5 bases, J lost 3 bases, and 7 bases stayed unmatched. Looked up from germline, CDR1 is MNHNS and CDR2 is SASEGT. In nucleotides, the CDR3 is TGTGCCAGCAGTTCAAGCGGGGCTGGCAAAAACATTCAGTACTTC. Encoded protein: CASSSSGAGKNIQYF.

This clone was seen at least ten times. This chain connects TRBV27 to TRBJ2-7, with D perhaps being TRBD1 or TRBD2 (7 bases each). There are 13 residues in the CDR3. CDR1 is MNHEY, CDR2 SMNVEV, per germline (reference sequence). The germline V and J ends were trimmed by 10 bases and 4 bases, with 17 bases remaining between them. As DNA, the CDR3 is TGTGCCACCAGCAGGGGGGGGCGGTACGAGCAGTACTTC. Amino acid sequence: CATSRGGRYEQYF.

This clone was picked up many times. The rearrangement joins TRBV27 to TRBJ2-3, with D possibly matching TRBD2 (6 bases). V lost 5 bases to trimming and J lost 1 base, with 13 bases between them. Germline V lookup: CDR1 MNHEY, CDR2 SMNVEV (reference sequence). CDR3 length equals 15 residues. The CDR3 is CASSLLGGGTDTQYF. The CDR3 nucleotides read TGTGCCAGCAGTCTGCTAGGCGGGGGCACAGATACGCAGTATTTT.

This clone has at least ten counts. The rearrangement links TRBV3-1 to TRBJ1-4; 10 positions match TRBD1. J gave up 6 bases and V 7 bases, and 5 bases lay outside the gene matches. This CDR3 is 14 amino acids long. Looked up from germline, CDR1 is LGHDT and CDR2 is YNNKEL (reference sequence). In DNA, the CDR3 is TGTGCCAGCACCCACGGGACAGGGGATGAAAAACTGTTTTTT. Translating gives CASTHGTGDEKLFF. Together with reference TRBV3-1 and TRBJ1-4, the CDR3 gives the full variable domain: DTAVSQTPKYLVTQMGNDKSIKCEQNLGHDTMYWYKQDSKKFLKIMFSYNNKELIINETVPNRFSPKSPDKAHLNLHINSLELGDSAVYFCASTHGTGDEKLFFGSGTQLSVL.

This clone was counted at least ten times. At the DNA level, this CDR3 is encoded by other sequences in the same sample as well. The chain has TRBV3-1 and TRBJ2-2, with TRBD2 identical over 9 bases. Germline-derived CDR1 and CDR2 are LGHDT and YNNKEL (reference sequence). Unmatched junction bases numbered 1, after V lost 6 bases and J lost 5 bases. This CDR3 comprises 13 residues. DNA of the CDR3: TGTGCCAGCAGGCTAGCGGGGACCGGGGAGCTGTTTTTT. It yields the protein CASRLAGTGELFF.

At least ten counts were recorded for this clone. This may arise from a read error, as a much more abundant clone is one base away. Other DNA sequences in the sample encode the same CDR3. The rearrangement joins TRBV12-3 or TRBV12-4 to TRBJ2-1; the match to TRBD1 covers 7 bases. This CDR3 is 15 amino acids long. Losses at the gene ends were 5 bases for V and 4 bases for J; bases not matched to a gene: 8. Here the CDR3 DNA reads TGTGCCAGCAGTCTAATCAGGACAGGATACAATGAGCAGTTCTTC. It codes for CASSLIRTGYNEQFF.

This clone has only a few counts. Given a much more abundant clone one base away, this may be a read error. Other nucleotide sequences from this sample produce the same CDR3. This rearrangement joins TRBV12-3 or TRBV12-4 to TRBJ1-1; D is undetermined. The CDR3 length is 12 residues. The V end was cut by 5 bases, the J end by 6 bases, with 10 bases between. The CDR3 protein is CASSPPSPEAFF. The DNA of the CDR3 is TGTGCCAGCAGTCCGCCAAGCCCTGAAGCTTTCTTT.

This clone was observed at least ten times. This chain connects TRBV28 to TRBJ1-6; D not resolved. Germline V gene sequence: CDR1 MDHEN, CDR2 SYDVKM. The V gene lost 3 bases and the J gene lost 7 bases, with 7 bases spanning the gap. This CDR3 comprises 13 residues. The chain's CDR3 is CASSFDANSPLHF. CDR3 DNA: TGTGCCAGCAGTTTTGACGCAAATTCACCCCTCCACTTT.

Comments on this clone: At one end the junction does not follow the germline gene, possibly because of a read error. The DNA of the CDR3 is TGTGCCAGCGACCAACAGGGGCGTAAGCCCCAGAATTTT. This codes for CASDQQGRKPQNF. The chain is built from TRBV6-1 and TRBJ1-5; TRBD1 matches 7 bases. The germline V gene has CDR1 MNHNS and CDR2 SASEGT. CDR3 length: 13 amino acids.

There are many counts of this clone. V usage is TRBV6-1 and J usage is TRBJ1-6; 8 bases map to TRBD1. Losses at the gene ends were 1 base for V and 6 bases for J; bases not matched to a gene: 2. Germline values: CDR1 MNHNS, CDR2 SASEGT. The CDR3 length is 15 residues. The CDR3 loop reads CASSEGTGGNSPLHF. DNA for the CDR3: TGTGCCAGCAGTGAAGGTACAGGGGGTAATTCACCCCTCCACTTT.

This clone was seen ten or more times. The chain combines TRBV19 with TRBJ1-1, with a possible D match to TRBD1 (5 bases). Germline V gene data show CDR1 as LNHDA and CDR2 as SQIVND (reference sequence). The CDR3 length is 12 residues. The germline V and J ends were trimmed by 3 bases and 9 bases, with 11 bases remaining between them. The CDR3 is CASSMGGGKAFF. The CDR3 DNA reads TGTGCCAGTAGTATGGGGGGGGGAAAAGCTTTCTTT.

This clone has ten or more counts. The rearrangement uses TRBV7-9 and TRBJ2-1, with D possibly being TRBD1 or TRBD2 (6 bases each). The CDR3 has 15 residues. Germline V gene data show CDR1 as SEHNR and CDR2 as FQNEAQ (reference sequence). Trimming pared 5 bases from V and 2 bases from J, leaving 13 bases between. As DNA, the CDR3 is TGTGCCAGCAGCGGGGGGCTGACCGCCTACAATGAGCAGTTCTTC. The encoded protein is CASSGGLTAYNEQFF.

This clone was observed many times. The chain combines TRBV7-9 with TRBJ2-1, with D possibly TRBD1 on 6 matching bases. V dropped 3 bases and J dropped 1 base, with 10 bases sitting between them. CDR1 is SEHNR and CDR2 is FQNEAQ in the germline V gene (reference sequence). This CDR3 is built from 15 residues. The CDR3 DNA reads TGTGCCAGCAGCTTTGTCAGGGGATCCTACAATGAGCAGTTCTTC. Translating gives CASSFVRGSYNEQFF.

This clone was recorded at least ten times. This sequence joins TRBV28 and TRBJ1-2, with 7 bases identical to TRBD1. The J segment lost 0 bases and the V segment lost 6 bases, leaving 7 bases of the junction unmatched. Germline CDR1 reads MDHEN; CDR2 reads SYDVKM. CDR3 size: 15 residues. CDR3 sequence reads: CASRYSGTANYGYTF. CDR3 sequence (DNA): TGTGCCAGCAGATATTCCGGGACAGCTAACTATGGCTACACCTTC.

This clone was recorded at least ten times. Here the CDR3 reads CASSPDSGRNEQFF. The CDR3 nucleotides are TGTGCCAGCAGCCCCGACAGCGGGAGGAATGAGCAGTTCTTC. The chain links TRBV3-1 to TRBJ2-1; TRBD2 aligns across 9 bases. The ends lost 4 bases at V and 7 bases at J; junction bases unmatched: 5. Per germline, CDR1 LGHDT and CDR2 YNNKEL (reference sequence). The CDR3 contains 14 residues.

Notes on this clone: This could be a read error, since a much larger clone is one nucleotide away. In the same sample, other DNA sequences code for this CDR3. This rearrangement joins TRBV4-1 to TRBJ2-2; D tentatively fits TRBD1 or TRBD2 (5 bases each). Germline assignment: CDR1 MGHRA and CDR2 YSYEKL. The CDR3 runs 17 residues. CDR3 nucleotides: TGCGCCAGCAGCCCAGGGAGCGGAAGACTCCACACCGGGGAGCTGGTTTTT. Translating gives CASSPGSGRLHTGELVF.

The chain is built from TRBV27 and TRBJ2-3; D is ambiguous. Looked up from germline, CDR1 is MNHEY and CDR2 is SMNVEV (reference sequence). This CDR3 has 15 amino acids. V lost 3 bases to trimming and J lost 0 bases, with 10 bases between them. CDR3: CASSFHSDSTDTQYF. The DNA of the CDR3 is TGTGCCAGCAGTTTTCACTCAGATAGCACAGATACGCAGTATTTT.

The rearrangement joins TRBV6-4 to TRBJ2-7; tentatively, D is TRBD2 (6 bases). The V end was cut by 4 bases, the J end by 4 bases, with 17 bases between. The CDR3 runs to 15 residues. Germline lookup yields CDR1 MRHNA and CDR2 SNTAGT. Written as DNA, the CDR3 is TGTGCCAGCAGTGTGGTGGGCCCGGGGGATTACGAGCAGTACTTC. Its translation: CASSVVGPGDYEQYF.

This clone was seen a few times. The V call is TRBV6-4, the J call TRBJ2-7; 10 bases match TRBD2. Germline values: CDR1 MRHNA, CDR2 SNTAGT. CDR3 length: 15 amino acids. Unmatched junction bases numbered 12, after V lost 6 bases and J lost 7 bases. The DNA for the CDR3 is TGTGCCAGCAGCAAAATCTCCAGCGGGAGGGTTGAGCAGTACTTC. Translation gives CASSKISSGRVEQYF.

The chain uses TRBV4-1 and TRBJ2-7; 10 nucleotides line up with TRBD2. CDR1 MGHRA and CDR2 YSYEKL come from the germline V gene. The trim removed 2 bases at V and 4 bases at J, leaving 5 bases unmatched. The CDR3 covers 15 residues. DNA of the CDR3: TGCGCCAGCAGCCAACTAGCGGGGGAACTTTACGAGCAGTACTTC. This codes for CASSQLAGELYEQYF.